What follows are 7 T cell receptor beta chains derived from one specimen sequenced in a study of human thymus T cells. Corrective cardiac surgery supplied the resected thymus tissue. The repertoire was sequenced with immunoSEQ multiplex PCR; TCRdb's copy has only in-frame clones and lacks some. The table has 60,000 to 75,000 clones, 85% to 95% seen once. Specimen: thymus tissue. Receptor source: a girl under three years old with a congenital heart defect but otherwise immunologically healthy.

This chain connects TRBV2 to TRBJ1-1; TRBD1 might be the D (6 bases). Germline CDR1 reads SNHLY; CDR2 reads FYNNEI. The CDR3 totals 15 residues. Trimming took 8 bases from V and 3 from J, leaving 19 bases between them. CDR3 loop: CASSACTGLHTEAFF. The CDR3 bases are TGTGCCAGCTCGGCGTGTACAGGGTTGCACACTGAAGCTTTCTTT.

The chain carries TRBV11-2 and TRBJ1-1; D unclear. Germline V lookup: CDR1 SGHAT, CDR2 FQNNGV. The CDR3 has 9 amino acids. The germline V and J ends were trimmed by 5 bases and 10 bases, with 5 bases remaining between them. CDR3 DNA: TGTGCCAGCAGCCCTGGAGCTTTCTTT. This gives the protein CASSPGAFF.

The chain joins TRBV6-1 to TRBJ1-4; no reliable D call. V lost 0 bases and J lost 6, with 14 bases in between. The CDR3 contains 16 residues. Germline lookup yields CDR1 MNHNS and CDR2 SASEGT. CDR3 in amino acids: CASSEAPDNRDEKLFF. As DNA, the CDR3 is TGTGCCAGCAGTGAAGCACCCGATAATCGGGATGAAAAACTGTTTTTT.

J is TRBJ2-7 and V is TRBV11-2; D is undetermined. V shed 11 bases and J shed 0 bases, with 14 bases lying between them. Germline-derived CDR1 and CDR2 are SGHAT and FQNNGV. This CDR3 spans 13 amino acids. CDR3 bases: TGTGCCCAGCTGGGTGGGGTCTCCTACGAGCAGTACTTC. This encodes CAQLGGVSYEQYF.

The chain carries TRBV29-1 and TRBJ1-4; a weak D match, TRBD1 (5 bases). Trimming took 6 bases from V and 7 from J, leaving 12 bases between them. The CDR3 spans 12 residues. CDR1 is SQVTM and CDR2 is ANQGSEA in the germline V gene. This chain's CDR3 is CSVRGAGEKLFF. Written as DNA, the CDR3 is TGCAGCGTAAGAGGGGCGGGTGAAAAACTGTTTTTT.

This clone was detected only once. The chain links TRBV27 to TRBJ1-5; 7 bases are a match to TRBD1. J lost 4 bases, V lost 5 bases, and 2 bases had no gene match. Germline lookup yields CDR1 MNHEY and CDR2 SMNVEV (reference sequence). The CDR3 spans 13 residues. The CDR3 DNA sequence: TGTGCCAGCAGTCGGACAGGAAATCAGCCCCAGCATTTT. Translated, it gives CASSRTGNQPQHF.

V gene TRBV4-1 combines with J gene TRBJ1-4; TRBD1 matches at 7 bases. Germline V CDR1 and CDR2: MGHRA, YSYEKL. The ends lost 0 bases at V and 5 bases at J; junction bases unmatched: 6. This CDR3 contains 16 residues. CDR3: CASSQDSGTENEKLFF. As DNA, the CDR3 is TGCGCCAGCAGCCAAGATTCCGGGACAGAAAATGAAAAACTGTTTTTT.